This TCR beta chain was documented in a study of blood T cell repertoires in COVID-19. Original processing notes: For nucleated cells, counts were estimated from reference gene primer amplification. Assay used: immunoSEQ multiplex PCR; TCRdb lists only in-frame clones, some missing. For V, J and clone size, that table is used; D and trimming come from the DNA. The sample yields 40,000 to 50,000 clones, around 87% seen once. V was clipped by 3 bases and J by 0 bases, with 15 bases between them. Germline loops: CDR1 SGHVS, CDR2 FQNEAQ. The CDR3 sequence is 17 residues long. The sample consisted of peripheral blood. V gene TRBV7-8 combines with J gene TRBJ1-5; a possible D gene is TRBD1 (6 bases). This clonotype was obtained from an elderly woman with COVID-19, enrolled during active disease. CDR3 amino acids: CASSLRPGGYSNQPQHF. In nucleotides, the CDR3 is TGTGCCAGCAGCTTGAGACCTGGGGGCTATAGCAATCAGCCCCAGCATTTT. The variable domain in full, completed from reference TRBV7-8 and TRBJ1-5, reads GAGVSQSPRYKVAKRGQDVALRCDPISGHVSLFWYQQALGQGPEFLTYFQNEAQLDKSGLPSDRFFAERPEGSVSTLKIQRTQQEDSAVYLCASSLRPGGYSNQPQHFGDGTRLSIL.